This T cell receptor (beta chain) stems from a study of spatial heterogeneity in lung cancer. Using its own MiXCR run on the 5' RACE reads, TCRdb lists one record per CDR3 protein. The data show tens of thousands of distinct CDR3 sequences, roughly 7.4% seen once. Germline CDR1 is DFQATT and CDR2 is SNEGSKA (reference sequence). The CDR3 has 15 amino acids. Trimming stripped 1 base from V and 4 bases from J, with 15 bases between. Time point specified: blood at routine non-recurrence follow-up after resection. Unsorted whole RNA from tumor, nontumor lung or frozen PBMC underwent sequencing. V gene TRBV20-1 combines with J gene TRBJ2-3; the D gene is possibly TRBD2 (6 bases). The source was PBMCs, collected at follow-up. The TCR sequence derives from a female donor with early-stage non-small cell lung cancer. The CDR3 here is CSARVVRRDPDTQYF. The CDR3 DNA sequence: TGCAGTGCTAGAGTAGTGCGGAGGGACCCAGATACGCAGTATTTT.